The rows below give T cell receptor beta chains drawn from one sample of a study of cytomegalovirus exposure and HLA in healthy donors. Libraries were prepared by immunoSEQ multiplex PCR; TCRdb keeps only in-frame clonotypes and omits some of them. The sample carries about 200,000 clones, 65% to 85% recorded once. Sequencing used PBMCs. These TCRs come from a young woman in good health and CMV-seronegative. Both conserved end residues are part of each CDR3. Fields, in order: clone size, V gene, CDR3 length, D gene, J gene, CDR3 DNA, CDR3 protein. The D gene is left open where the match is weak. Part of the rows lack a size; the others show once, few, many or a class for expanded clones.

abundance: .
v_gene: TRBV9
len: 14
d_gene: TRBD2
j_gene: TRBJ2-5
CDR3nt: TGTGCCAGCAGCGTGGGGGGGGTTATAGAGACCCAGTACTTC
CDR3aa: CASSVGGVIETQYF

abundance: once
v_gene: TRBV18
len: 15
d_gene: TRBD1
j_gene: TRBJ1-1
CDR3nt: TGTGCCAGCTCACAACGGACAGGGGGCGCGGGTGAAGCTTTCTTT
CDR3aa: CASSQRTGGAGEAFF

abundance: .
v_gene: TRBV28
len: 18
d_gene: TRBD1
j_gene: TRBJ1-3
CDR3nt: TGTGCCAGCAGTTTTGGGACAGGGGGCCGAAGCTCTGGAAACACCATATATTTT
CDR3aa: CASSFGTGGRSSGNTIYF

abundance: .
v_gene: TRBV6-6
len: 14
d_gene: TRBD1
j_gene: TRBJ1-4
CDR3nt: TGTGCCAGCAGCCCGGGACAGGGGGTTAAAAAACTGTTTTTT
CDR3aa: CASSPGQGVKKLFF

abundance: .
v_gene: TRBV5-4
len: 11
d_gene: .
j_gene: TRBJ2-7
CDR3nt: TGTGCCAGCAGCTCGTCCTACGAGCAGTACTTC
CDR3aa: CASSSSYEQYF

abundance: .
v_gene: TRBV27
len: 14
d_gene: .
j_gene: TRBJ2-3
CDR3nt: TGTGCCAGCAGTATCCTCCTGTCCACAGATACGCAGTATTTT
CDR3aa: CASSILLSTDTQYF

abundance: few
v_gene: TRBV10-3
len: 14
d_gene: TRBD1
j_gene: TRBJ2-7
CDR3nt: TGTGCCATCAGTTCCCGGGACAGACCCTACGAGCAGTACTTC
CDR3aa: CAISSRDRPYEQYF

abundance: .
v_gene: TRBV6-1
len: 13
d_gene: TRBD1
j_gene: TRBJ2-5
CDR3nt: TGTGCCAGCAGTTCTTGGGACAGGGGGGCCCAGTACTTC
CDR3aa: CASSSWDRGAQYF

abundance: .
v_gene: TRBV13
len: 16
d_gene: TRBD2
j_gene: TRBJ2-7
CDR3nt: TGTGCCAGCAGCTCAATGACTAGCGGGACCCTCTACGAGCAGTACTTC
CDR3aa: CASSSMTSGTLYEQYF

abundance: .
v_gene: TRBV5-1
len: 13
d_gene: TRBD1
j_gene: TRBJ2-7
CDR3nt: TGCGCCAGCAATACGGGACAGGGGTACGAGCAGTACTTC
CDR3aa: CASNTGQGYEQYF

abundance: .
v_gene: TRBV18
len: 14
d_gene: .
j_gene: TRBJ1-5
CDR3nt: TGTGCCAGCTCACCGGGGAGATGGGGTCAGCCCCAGCATTTT
CDR3aa: CASSPGRWGQPQHF

abundance: .
v_gene: TRBV5-1
len: 15
d_gene: TRBD1
j_gene: TRBJ2-1
CDR3nt: TGCGCCAGCAGCTTGGAGCCAGGGGGCTATAATGAGCAGTTCTTC
CDR3aa: CASSLEPGGYNEQFF

abundance: .
v_gene: TRBV28
len: 13
d_gene: TRBD1
j_gene: TRBJ1-1
CDR3nt: TGTGCCAGCAGTCCCGGGACAGACACTGAAGCTTTCTTT
CDR3aa: CASSPGTDTEAFF

abundance: .
v_gene: TRBV2
len: 14
d_gene: TRBD1
j_gene: TRBJ1-5
CDR3nt: TGTGCCAGCAGTGAAAGACAGGGGAAGCAGCCCCAGCATTTT
CDR3aa: CASSERQGKQPQHF

abundance: .
v_gene: TRBV4-1
len: 12
d_gene: .
j_gene: TRBJ2-1
CDR3nt: TGCGCCAGCAGCAGGAGGGGCAATGAGCAGTTCTTC
CDR3aa: CASSRRGNEQFF

abundance: .
v_gene: TRBV5-1
len: 17
d_gene: TRBD2
j_gene: TRBJ2-3
CDR3nt: TGCGCCAGCAGCAAAGGAGTGCGGGAGGGCCGAGAAGATACGCAGTATTTT
CDR3aa: CASSKGVREGREDTQYF

abundance: once
v_gene: TRBV9
len: 14
d_gene: TRBD1
j_gene: TRBJ1-5
CDR3nt: TGTGCCAGCAGCCCAGGGACAGGGGATCAGCCCCAGCATTTT
CDR3aa: CASSPGTGDQPQHF

abundance: .
v_gene: TRBV5-1
len: 15
d_gene: .
j_gene: TRBJ2-1
CDR3nt: TGCGCCAGCAGCCCTCCCGGGAGAACCCTCTATGAGCAGTTCTTC
CDR3aa: CASSPPGRTLYEQFF

abundance: once
v_gene: TRBV4-2
len: 15
d_gene: TRBD2
j_gene: TRBJ2-7
CDR3nt: TGTGCCAGCAGCCGGACTAGCGGGATTTCCTACGAGCAGTACTTC
CDR3aa: CASSRTSGISYEQYF

abundance: .
v_gene: TRBV5-1
len: 16
d_gene: TRBD1
j_gene: TRBJ1-6
CDR3nt: TGCGCCAGCAGCCTGGGACAGGGAGTTAATAATTCACCCCTCCACTTT
CDR3aa: CASSLGQGVNNSPLHF

abundance: .
v_gene: TRBV15
len: 13
d_gene: .
j_gene: TRBJ1-4
CDR3nt: TGTGCCACCAGTATCACCCGGGGGGCTGAACTGTTTTTT
CDR3aa: CATSITRGAELFF

abundance: .
v_gene: TRBV28
len: 15
d_gene: TRBD1
j_gene: TRBJ1-2
CDR3nt: TGTGCCAGCAAACCAGGGACAGGGGGAGGGTATGGCTACCCCTTC
CDR3aa: CASKPGTGGGYGYPF

abundance: once
v_gene: TRBV9
len: 16
d_gene: .
j_gene: TRBJ2-1
CDR3nt: TGTGCCAGCAGCGTAGTAAGGGGGAGCTCCTACAATGAGCAGTTCTTC
CDR3aa: CASSVVRGSSYNEQFF

abundance: .
v_gene: TRBV5-1
len: 14
d_gene: .
j_gene: TRBJ1-6
CDR3nt: TGCGCCAGCAGCTTGACAGGGACTAATTCACCCCTCCACTTT
CDR3aa: CASSLTGTNSPLHF

abundance: .
v_gene: TRBV7-6
len: 14
d_gene: .
j_gene: TRBJ2-5
CDR3nt: TGTGCCAGCAGCTTAGAACAGGGCCAAAAGACCCAGTACTTC
CDR3aa: CASSLEQGQKTQYF

abundance: .
v_gene: TRBV27
len: 15
d_gene: TRBD2
j_gene: TRBJ2-7
CDR3nt: TGTGCCAGCAGTGCTAGCGGGAGGGCCCCCTACGAGCAGTACTTC
CDR3aa: CASSASGRAPYEQYF

abundance: few
v_gene: TRBV6-1
len: 14
d_gene: .
j_gene: TRBJ1-5
CDR3nt: TGTGCCAGCACAAGGGGAGGTAGCAATCAGCCCCAGCATTTT
CDR3aa: CASTRGGSNQPQHF

abundance: once
v_gene: TRBV7-2
len: 15
d_gene: TRBD2
j_gene: TRBJ2-7
CDR3nt: TGTGCCAGCAGCTTTACTAGCGGGAGCTCCTACGAGCAGTACTTC
CDR3aa: CASSFTSGSSYEQYF

abundance: .
v_gene: TRBV27
len: 16
d_gene: TRBD2
j_gene: TRBJ2-1
CDR3nt: TGTGCCAGCAGTTTATTTGCTAGCGGGAGTTCAGATGAGCAGTTCTTC
CDR3aa: CASSLFASGSSDEQFF

abundance: .
v_gene: TRBV19
len: 15
d_gene: TRBD1
j_gene: TRBJ1-1
CDR3nt: TGTGCCAGTAGCCATGGACAGGGGTATACCACTGAAGCTTTCTTT
CDR3aa: CASSHGQGYTTEAFF

abundance: few
v_gene: TRBV5-1
len: 10
d_gene: .
j_gene: TRBJ2-7
CDR3nt: TGCGCCAGCAGCTTCTACGAGCAGTACTTC
CDR3aa: CASSFYEQYF

abundance: once
v_gene: TRBV5-6
len: 17
d_gene: TRBD1
j_gene: TRBJ2-5
CDR3nt: TGTGCCAGCAGCCCCCCAAAGGACAGGCCACTACGCAGGACCCAGTACTTC
CDR3aa: CASSPPKDRPLRRTQYF

abundance: .
v_gene: TRBV28
len: 15
d_gene: .
j_gene: TRBJ1-5
CDR3nt: TGTGCCAGCAGAAGTGAGGGAGTTGGAGGACAGCCCCAGCATTTT
CDR3aa: CASRSEGVGGQPQHF

abundance: .
v_gene: TRBV6-1
len: 17
d_gene: TRBD2
j_gene: TRBJ2-1
CDR3nt: TGTGCCAGCAGTGCCAGGTCGACTAGCGGGAGGGTAAATGAGCAGTTCTTC
CDR3aa: CASSARSTSGRVNEQFF

abundance: .
v_gene: TRBV11-2
len: 13
d_gene: .
j_gene: TRBJ2-7
CDR3nt: TGTGCCAGCAGCTTACTGCTAGCCTACGAGCAGTACTTC
CDR3aa: CASSLLLAYEQYF

abundance: .
v_gene: TRBV5-1
len: 14
d_gene: .
j_gene: TRBJ2-7
CDR3nt: TGCGCCAGCAGCTCGACAGGTTCCGCTGACGAGCAGTACTTC
CDR3aa: CASSSTGSADEQYF

abundance: .
v_gene: TRBV4-1
len: 19
d_gene: TRBD1
j_gene: TRBJ1-2
CDR3nt: TGCGCCAGCAGCCAGCGGGGACCGGGACAGGGGGTTGGTAACTATGGCTACACCTTC
CDR3aa: CASSQRGPGQGVGNYGYTF

abundance: .
v_gene: TRBV5-1
len: 14
d_gene: .
j_gene: TRBJ2-7
CDR3nt: TGCGCCAGCAGCTTGGAATTACTAGGCTACGAGCAGTACTTC
CDR3aa: CASSLELLGYEQYF

abundance: few
v_gene: TRBV15
len: 17
d_gene: .
j_gene: TRBJ2-1
CDR3nt: TGTGCCACCAAGGAAGGTAGAGGACTGGAGGGAGTGAATGAGCAGTTCTTC
CDR3aa: CATKEGRGLEGVNEQFF

abundance: once
v_gene: TRBV10-3
len: 13
d_gene: TRBD1
j_gene: TRBJ1-1
CDR3nt: TGTGCCATCAGTGTACAGGGGGGCACTGAAGCTTTCTTT
CDR3aa: CAISVQGGTEAFF

abundance: .
v_gene: TRBV5-6
len: 16
d_gene: .
j_gene: TRBJ1-1
CDR3nt: TGTGCCAGCAGCTATGACAGGCCAGTCATGAACACTGAAGCTTTCTTT
CDR3aa: CASSYDRPVMNTEAFF

abundance: once
v_gene: TRBV5-6
len: 15
d_gene: TRBD2
j_gene: TRBJ2-5
CDR3nt: TGTGCCAGCAGCACTGGACTAGCGGGAGTAGAGACCCAGTACTTC
CDR3aa: CASSTGLAGVETQYF

abundance: .
v_gene: TRBV7-9
len: 11
d_gene: .
j_gene: TRBJ2-3
CDR3nt: TGTGCCAGCACCCGGGAACCTCGGTTCTTTTTT
CDR3aa: CASTREPRFFF

abundance: few
v_gene: TRBV5-6
len: 12
d_gene: TRBD2
j_gene: TRBJ2-3
CDR3nt: TGTGCCAGCAGGGCCGGGACTACTGATACATATTTT
CDR3aa: CASRAGTTDTYF

abundance: few
v_gene: TRBV7-2
len: 15
d_gene: .
j_gene: TRBJ2-5
CDR3nt: TGTGCCAGCAGCTCCTGGACAGTTTTCCAAGAGACCCAGTACTTC
CDR3aa: CASSSWTVFQETQYF